The 13 T cell receptor beta chains presented below share a single source sample, sequenced in a study of blood T cell repertoires in COVID-19. Produced via immunoSEQ multiplex PCR; TCRdb's table is partial and in-frame only. The sample lists approximately 130,000 clones; approximately 85% were seen once. The specimen was peripheral blood. The receptors here all came from a human donor in a cohort sampled during active COVID-19.

The chain joins TRBV2 to TRBJ2-2, with 7 bases identical to TRBD2. Trimming removed 4 bases from V and 6 bases from J; junction bases left unmatched: 2. CDR3 length equals 13 residues. Germline-derived CDR1 and CDR2 are SNHLY and FYNNEI. In DNA form, the CDR3 reads TGTGCCAGCAGTGTCCGGGGGGCCGGGGAGCTGTTTTTT. Translating it yields CASSVRGAGELFF.

The chain recombines TRBV10-3 with TRBJ2-7; D possibly corresponds to TRBD1 (5 bases). Trimming took off 11 bases at V and 0 bases at J, with 17 bases between the two ends. Germline assignment: CDR1 ENHRY and CDR2 SYGVKD. The CDR3 is made up of 14 amino acids. Here the CDR3 reads CAPTDRGSSYEQYV. The CDR3 DNA follows: TGTGCCCCGACAGATCGAGGCAGCTCCTACGAGCAGTACGTC.

The V and J genes are TRBV3-1 (or the pseudogene TRBV3-2) and TRBJ1-2; 7 bases are shared with TRBD1. Germline V CDR1 and CDR2: LGHDT, YNNKEL (reference sequence). The CDR3 is made up of 15 amino acids. The V and J ends lost 2 bases and 8 bases, in that order; junction bases with no gene match: 11. Here the CDR3 DNA reads TGTGCCAGCAGCCAATCTTATGACAGGGCGGGGGGCTACACCTTC. Encoded protein: CASSQSYDRAGGYTF.

This chain joins TRBV19 and TRBJ2-2, with a tentative D call TRBD2 (6 bases). There are 15 residues in the CDR3. V was trimmed by 2 bases and J by 4 bases, leaving 11 bases between them. Germline CDR1 and CDR2: LNHDA and SQIVND (reference sequence). The CDR3 DNA reads TGTGCCAGTAGTATACAGGTGCGGGGCACCGGGGAGCTGTTTTTT. Residues: CASSIQVRGTGELFF.

The chain links TRBV6-2 or TRBV6-3 to TRBJ2-7; D is ambiguous. The V gene's germline CDR1 is MNHEY and CDR2 SVGEGT. Deletions cut 6 bases from V and 7 bases from J, with 34 bases between. This CDR3 comprises 19 residues. The CDR3 nucleotides are TGTGCCAGCAGCCCTGGCCGGATTAATTCCCGGGTCGTCCTACGGGAGCAGTACGTC. This codes for CASSPGRINSRVVLREQYV.

This rearrangement joins TRBV29-1 to TRBJ1-1; 8 positions match TRBD1. V gave up 5 bases and J gave up 4 bases; unmatched junction bases: 3. This CDR3 has 12 amino acids. The germline CDR1 and CDR2 sequences are SQVTM and ANQGSEA. The CDR3: CSVRQGSTEAFF. CDR3 nucleotide sequence: TGCAGCGTTCGACAGGGGAGCACTGAAGCTTTCTTT. Combining the CDR3 with reference TRBV29-1 and TRBJ1-1 gives the whole variable domain SAVISQKPSRDICQRGTSLTIQCQVDSQVTMMFWYRQQPGQSLTLIATANQGSEATYESGFVIDKFPISRPNLTFSTLTVSNMSPEDSSIYLCSVRQGSTEAFFGQGTRLTVV.

The chain couples TRBV7-9 to TRBJ1-1; a possible D gene is TRBD1 (6 bases). The CDR3 covers 13 residues. Germline V CDR1 and CDR2: SEHNR, FQNEAQ (reference sequence). V was shortened by 0 bases and J by 11 bases, with 13 bases between the two germline ends. The CDR3 region has the DNA TGTGCCAGCAGCTTAGCGTATACCACAGGGGCTTTCTTT. The encoded protein is CASSLAYTTGAFF.

J is TRBJ2-1 and V is TRBV19; 9 bases line up with TRBD2. V dropped 5 bases and J dropped 0; count of bases not matched to a gene: 2. Germline CDR1 and CDR2: LNHDA and SQIVND (reference sequence). This CDR3 spans 15 amino acids. The CDR3 sequence: CASSLAGSSYNEQFF. In nucleotides, the CDR3 is TGTGCCAGTAGTCTAGCGGGATCCTCCTACAATGAGCAGTTCTTC.

On this clone itself: Additional DNA sequences in this sample encode the identical CDR3. This chain connects TRBV7-2 to TRBJ2-1; D gene ambiguous. This CDR3 comprises 12 residues. Germline CDR1 SGHTA, CDR2 FQGNSA. Trimming removed 5 bases at V and 6 bases at J, with 8 bases between. As DNA, the CDR3 is TGTGCCAGCAGCCCCGCGGCCAATGAGCAGTTCTTC. It is translated as CASSPAANEQFF.

V usage is TRBV5-1 and J usage is TRBJ2-7; D is possibly TRBD1 (6 bases). Per germline, CDR1 SGHRS and CDR2 YFSETQ. There are 15 residues in the CDR3. Trimming pared 0 bases from V and 2 bases from J, leaving 12 bases between. In DNA, the CDR3 is TGCGCCAGCAGCTTGGATACAGGGTCGGCCTACGAGCAGTACTTC. It yields the protein CASSLDTGSAYEQYF.

The rearrangement uses TRBV7-7 and TRBJ2-5; 8 bases agree with TRBD2. CDR1 is SSHAT and CDR2 is FNYEAQ in the germline V gene (reference sequence). This CDR3 has 16 amino acids. The ends lost 5 bases at V and 5 bases at J; junction bases unmatched: 13. CDR3: CASSPPPGGRGETQYF. Here the CDR3 DNA reads TGTGCCAGCAGCCCTCCCCCGGGGGGGCGAGGGGAGACCCAGTACTTC.

This clone was counted at least ten times. V usage is TRBV2 and J usage is TRBJ2-7; 10 nucleotides agree with TRBD2. This CDR3 has 14 amino acids. Germline-derived CDR1 and CDR2 are SNHLY and FYNNEI. After removal of 2 bases from V and 7 bases from J, the junction contained 5 bases not matched to a gene. The CDR3 coding sequence is TGTGCCAGCAGTGAACCTCTAGCGGGAGTTGAGCAGTACGTC. Translating it yields CASSEPLAGVEQYV.

The chain recombines TRBV7-9 with TRBJ1-2; 7 bases align to TRBD1. The V gene's germline CDR1 is SEHNR and CDR2 FQNEAQ (reference sequence). V was clipped by 2 bases and J by 3 bases; unmatched bases: 6. The CDR3 loop spans 15 amino acids. In DNA form, the CDR3 reads TGTGCCAGCAGCTTACCAAGACAGGGTTACTATGGCTACACCTTC. It is translated as CASSLPRQGYYGYTF.